The present T cell receptor beta chain was sequenced within a study of technical replicates of blood from a handful of donors. This clone has just one count. There are 16 residues in the CDR3. Germline V gives CDR1 LNHNV, CDR2 YYDKDF (reference sequence). Germline trimming cut 1 base from V and 4 bases from J; bases unmatched to any gene: 7. Here immunoSEQ multiplex PCR was the method, and the copy in TCRdb shows in-frame clones only, minus some. The data hold about 59,000 clones, with approximately 97% observed a single time. The sequenced sample consisted of T cells isolated from PBMCs. This chain joins TRBV15 and TRBJ2-1; 7 nucleotides line up with TRBD2. This receptor was obtained from a human donor in good health. The CDR3 spells CATSRAGGRAYNEQFF. In nucleotides, the CDR3 is TGTGCCACCAGCAGAGCAGGCGGGAGAGCATACAATGAGCAGTTCTTC. Full variable domain (remainder filled in from reference TRBV15 and TRBJ2-1): DAMVIQNPRYQVTQFGKPVTLSCSQTLNHNVMYWYQQKSSQAPKLLFHYYDKDFNNEADTPDNFQSRRPNTSFCFLDIRSPGLGDTAMYLCATSRAGGRAYNEQFFGPGTRLTVL.